Below, 23 T cell receptor beta chains from the same sample are listed, as sequenced in a study of cytomegalovirus exposure and HLA in healthy donors. Primers for the PCR totalled 60 Vbeta and 13 Jbeta. Repertoires were generated with immunoSEQ multiplex PCR, while TCRdb's copy carries only in-frame clones and drops some. The table includes 200,000 or so clones, over 65% detected once. Sequencing was performed on PBMCs. The origin of the receptors is a woman in her twenties or thirties in good health and CMV-seronegative.

The chain carries TRBV27 and TRBJ1-2; TRBD1 agrees at 8 bases. The CDR3 covers 16 residues. Looked up from germline, CDR1 is MNHEY and CDR2 is SMNVEV (reference sequence). V trimming: 0 bases; J trimming: 3 bases; junction bases outside the gene matches: 6. As DNA, the CDR3 is TGTGCCAGCAGTTTATCCAGGGGGCCCCTCTACTATGGCTACACCTTC. Its translation: CASSLSRGPLYYGYTF.

This clone has only a few counts. CDR3 sequence (DNA): TGTGCCAGCAGTCAGGGGGCGGGTCAGCCCCAGCATTTT. Amino acid sequence: CASSQGAGQPQHF. The chain recombines TRBV5-6 with TRBJ1-5; 8 bases map to TRBD1. The germline V gene encodes CDR1 SGHDT and CDR2 YYEEEE. The CDR3 length is 13 residues. J gave up 6 bases and V 5 bases, and 4 bases lay outside the gene matches.

The V gene is TRBV18, the J gene TRBJ2-5, with D possibly being TRBD2 (7 bases). Germline V gene data show CDR1 as KGHSH and CDR2 as LQKENI. V was pared by 3 bases and J by 2 bases, with 19 bases between. This CDR3 contains 17 residues. CDR3 coding DNA: TGTGCCAGCTCACCTCCCGGGGGAGGGGGAAGTCAAGAGACCCAGTACTTC. Translation gives CASSPPGGGGSQETQYF.

J is TRBJ2-3 and V is TRBV27, with D unresolved. Germline CDR1 MNHEY, CDR2 SMNVEV (reference sequence). This CDR3 comprises 14 residues. Trimming removed 1 base from V and 4 bases from J, with 9 bases in between. CDR3 bases: TGTGCCAGCAGTTTATTTCTAGGCGCAGATACGCAGTATTTT. Translation gives CASSLFLGADTQYF.

The chain employs TRBV27 and TRBJ1-1, with 7 bases identical to TRBD1. This CDR3 comprises 14 residues. Trimming took 5 bases from V and 10 from J; bases not matched to a gene: 13. Germline values: CDR1 MNHEY, CDR2 SMNVEV (reference sequence). In DNA, the CDR3 is TGTGCCAGCAGTACCTCGGGGACAGTCGGTCCAGCTTTCTTT. This gives the protein CASSTSGTVGPAFF.

The chain combines TRBV11-2 with TRBJ2-2; the D gene is possibly TRBD2 (7 bases). Trimming took off 10 bases at V and 6 bases at J, with 27 bases between the two ends. This CDR3 is 17 amino acids long. Germline V CDR1 and CDR2: SGHAT, FQNNGV. The CDR3 region is CATQLGRGPSVAGELFF. The DNA for the CDR3 is TGTGCCACCCAGTTAGGGCGGGGGCCCTCGGTTGCCGGGGAGCTGTTTTTT.

This clone has a handful of counts. The chain carries TRBV6-4 and TRBJ2-7; 9 bases agree with TRBD1. The CDR3 runs to 15 residues. Unmatched junction bases numbered 10, after V lost 3 bases and J lost 7 bases. The germline V gene has CDR1 MRHNA and CDR2 SNTAGT. In DNA form, the CDR3 reads TGTGCCAGCAGTGAAATCGGGACAGGGAATGCGGAGCAGTACTTC. Protein: CASSEIGTGNAEQYF.

The chain is built from TRBV25-1 and TRBJ2-5; TRBD1 matches at 7 bases. Germline lookup yields CDR1 MGHDK and CDR2 SYGVNS. The CDR3 totals 14 residues. The V segment lost 5 bases and the J segment 5 bases; nucleotides outside the gene matches: 8. The CDR3 coding sequence is TGTGCCAGCAGTCCCCGCACAGGGGTCGAGACCCAGTACTTC. The encoded protein is CASSPRTGVETQYF. The full variable domain, in which reference TRBV25-1 and TRBJ2-5 provide the parts outside the CDR3, is EADIYQTPRYLVIGTGKKITLECSQTMGHDKMYWYQQDPGMELHLIHYSYGVNSTEKGDLSSESTVSRIRTEHFPLTLESARPSHTSQYLCASSPRTGVETQYFGPGTRLLVL.

The V call is TRBV10-3, the J call TRBJ1-5; a weak D match, TRBD1 (5 bases). The CDR3 covers 16 residues. Trimming left V 4 bases short and J 1 base short, with 14 bases between. Germline V lookup: CDR1 ENHRY, CDR2 SYGVKD. The CDR3 loop reads CAISVGGSGSNQPQHF. The CDR3 DNA follows: TGTGCCATCAGTGTGGGGGGGAGTGGGAGCAATCAGCCCCAGCATTTT.

In DNA, the CDR3 is TGTGCCACGCAACCGGGACTAGCGGGAGTAGTCTACAATGAGCAGTTCTTC. It encodes CATQPGLAGVVYNEQFF. The chain employs TRBV15 and TRBJ2-1; 14 bases map to TRBD2. Germline loops: CDR1 LNHNV, CDR2 YYDKDF (reference sequence). The CDR3 covers 17 residues. Germline trimming cut 9 bases from V and 3 bases from J; bases unmatched to any gene: 10.

The rearrangement joins TRBV18 to TRBJ1-4, with 10 bases fitting TRBD1. In germline, CDR1 is KGHSH, CDR2 LQKENI. The CDR3 is made up of 14 amino acids. Trimming cost V 3 bases and J 7 bases; bases outside gene matches: 2. The CDR3 sequence is CASSPGQGIEKLFF. The CDR3 bases are TGTGCCAGCTCACCGGGACAGGGGATTGAAAAACTGTTTTTT. The full variable domain, in which reference TRBV18 and TRBJ1-4 provide the parts outside the CDR3, is NAGVMQNPRHLVRRRGQEARLRCSPMKGHSHVYWYRQLPEEGLKFMVYLQKENIIDESGMPKERFSAEFPKEGPSILRIQQVVRGDSAAYFCASSPGQGIEKLFFGSGTQLSVL.

The J gene is TRBJ1-5, the V gene TRBV19, with 7 bases that match TRBD1. This CDR3 contains 17 residues. Germline V gives CDR1 LNHDA, CDR2 SQIVND (reference sequence). Trimming at V came to 5 bases and at J to 0 bases, leaving 10 bases not matched to a gene. The CDR3 sequence: CASSPSYGQVSNQPQHF. CDR3 sequence (DNA): TGTGCCAGTAGTCCATCGTACGGACAGGTTAGCAATCAGCCCCAGCATTTT.

The chain joins TRBV28 to TRBJ2-6; 10 bases are a match to TRBD1. The germline V gene has CDR1 MDHEN and CDR2 SYDVKM. The CDR3 contains 21 residues. V dropped 5 bases and J dropped 0; count of bases not matched to a gene: 16. This chain's CDR3 is CASSANLGQGTRSSGANVLTF. The DNA of the CDR3 is TGTGCCAGCAGTGCCAACCTGGGACAGGGGACCAGGAGCTCTGGGGCCAACGTCCTGACTTTC. Combining the CDR3 with reference TRBV28 and TRBJ2-6 gives the whole variable domain DVKVTQSSRYLVKRTGEKVFLECVQDMDHENMFWYRQDPGLGLRLIYFSYDVKMKEKGDIPEGYSVSREKKERFSLILESASTNQTSMYLCASSANLGQGTRSSGANVLTFGAGSRLTVL.

The CDR3 nucleotides read TGTGCCAGCAGTTTTGGACTCTATACCACTGAAGCTTTCTTT. Encoded protein: CASSFGLYTTEAFF. The chain employs TRBV27 and TRBJ1-1; D not certain. CDR3 length: 14 residues. V gave up 3 bases and J gave up 4 bases, with 12 bases separating them. Looked up from germline, CDR1 is MNHEY and CDR2 is SMNVEV (reference sequence).

The chain recombines TRBV6-1 with TRBJ1-5; 7 positions agree with TRBD1. The CDR3 runs to 16 residues. V trimming: 4 bases; J trimming: 4 bases; junction bases outside the gene matches: 10. Germline lookup yields CDR1 MNHNS and CDR2 SASEGT. CDR3 bases: TGTGCCAGCAGTGTCTACAGGGGAGATAGGAATCAGCCCCAGCATTTT. It specifies CASSVYRGDRNQPQHF.

The chain has TRBV18 and TRBJ2-3; the match to TRBD1 covers 7 bases. The V segment lost 3 bases and the J segment 10 bases; nucleotides outside the gene matches: 10. CDR1 KGHSH and CDR2 LQKENI come from the germline V gene. The CDR3 covers 14 residues. CDR3 loop: CASSPRDSGRAQYF. The CDR3 nucleotides read TGTGCCAGCTCACCCCGGGACAGCGGACGGGCGCAGTATTTT.

This chain uses TRBV4-1 with TRBJ1-1; TRBD1 is a possible D gene (6 bases). The CDR3 is 15 amino acids. Trimming took off 7 bases at V and 1 base at J, with 16 bases between the two ends. CDR1 and CDR2 from the germline V gene are MGHRA and YSYEKL. CDR3 region: CASTSGAGANTEAFF. The CDR3 DNA is TGCGCCAGCACCTCCGGGGCAGGGGCGAACACTGAAGCTTTCTTT.

The rearrangement links TRBV6-4 to TRBJ2-3; the D gene is possibly TRBD2 (6 bases). This CDR3 spans 15 amino acids. CDR1 is MRHNA, CDR2 SNTAGT, per germline. V dropped 2 bases and J dropped 2 bases, with 11 bases sitting between them. This CDR3 reads CASSDGRSPTDTQYF. Written as DNA, the CDR3 is TGTGCCAGCAGTGACGGGAGGTCCCCCACAGATACGCAGTATTTT.

The chain couples TRBV28 to TRBJ2-7; D gene unclear. CDR3 length: 12 residues. The germline V gene has CDR1 MDHEN and CDR2 SYDVKM. V shed 7 bases and J shed 3 bases, with 10 bases lying between them. CDR3 region: CASNDNYYEQYF. Written as DNA, the CDR3 is TGTGCCAGCAACGATAACTACTACGAGCAGTACTTC.

This sequence joins TRBV7-9 and TRBJ2-1; 10 positions agree with TRBD2. This CDR3 is built from 16 residues. CDR1 and CDR2 from the germline V gene are SEHNR and FQNEAQ (reference sequence). Trimming took 5 bases from V and 6 from J; bases not matched to a gene: 10. This CDR3 is CASSRKQREGSNEQFF. Written as DNA, the CDR3 is TGTGCCAGCAGCCGAAAGCAGCGGGAGGGATCCAATGAGCAGTTCTTC.

V gene TRBV4-1 combines with J gene TRBJ1-2; possible D gene TRBD1, 6 bases. There are 16 residues in the CDR3. In germline, CDR1 is MGHRA, CDR2 YSYEKL. V lost 2 bases, J lost 5 bases, and 18 bases lay in between. The CDR3 DNA is TGCGCCAGCAGCCAAATTCGTACAGGGTGTAATTATGGCTACACCTTC. Encoded protein: CASSQIRTGCNYGYTF.

This clone is a singleton in its sample. The chain links TRBV7-2 to TRBJ1-2; 7 bases map to TRBD1. CDR1 and CDR2 (germline): SGHTA, FQGNSA. The CDR3 consists of 15 residues. With 5 bases clipped from V and 4 bases from J, the junction kept 10 bases outside the gene matches. For the CDR3, the DNA is TGTGCCAGCAGCCTCAACAAACAGGGGATCTATGGCTACACCTTC. Its protein is CASSLNKQGIYGYTF.

This clone showed up just a few times. This chain joins TRBV30 and TRBJ2-6; 7 nucleotides line up with TRBD2. This CDR3 is built from 17 residues. After removal of 0 bases from V and 0 bases from J, the junction contained 5 bases not matched to a gene. Germline CDR1 is GTSNPN and CDR2 is SVGIG (reference sequence). Here the CDR3 reads CAWSVSGSFSGANVLTF. For the CDR3, the DNA is TGTGCCTGGAGTGTTAGCGGGTCTTTCTCTGGGGCCAACGTCCTGACTTTC.